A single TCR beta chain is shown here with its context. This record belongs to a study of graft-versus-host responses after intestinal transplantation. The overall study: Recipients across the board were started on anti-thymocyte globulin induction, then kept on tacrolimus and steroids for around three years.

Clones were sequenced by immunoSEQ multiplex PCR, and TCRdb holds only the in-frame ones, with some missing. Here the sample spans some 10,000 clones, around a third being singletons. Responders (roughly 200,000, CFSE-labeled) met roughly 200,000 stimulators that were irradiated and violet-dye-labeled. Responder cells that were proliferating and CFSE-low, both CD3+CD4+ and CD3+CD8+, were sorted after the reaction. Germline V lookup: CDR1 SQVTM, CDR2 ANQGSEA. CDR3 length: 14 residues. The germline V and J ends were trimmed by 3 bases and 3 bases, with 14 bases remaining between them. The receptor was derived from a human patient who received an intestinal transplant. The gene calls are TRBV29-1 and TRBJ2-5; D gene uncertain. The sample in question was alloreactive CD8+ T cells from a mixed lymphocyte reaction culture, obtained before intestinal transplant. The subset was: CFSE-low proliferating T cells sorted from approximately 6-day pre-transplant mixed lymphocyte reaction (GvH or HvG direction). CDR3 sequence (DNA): TGCAGCGTTGAGGCTTCTAGGAACGAAGAGACCCAGTACTTC. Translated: CSVEASRNEETQYF.